This T cell receptor beta chain was documented in a study of T-cell reconstitution after alpha-beta-depleted transplantation in children (TCRdb year 2016). About the investigation overall: T-cell immune reconstitution after TCRalphabeta/CD19-depleted allogeneic hematopoietic cell transplantation in children was quantitatively tracked in the study by means of TCR repertoire profiling. Findings and caveats that apply to the study as a whole: The frequencies of hyperexpanded clones fell over the following months, and after one year, T-cell counts and TCRbeta diversity were mostly attributed to newly produced T cells. In some patients, high TCRbeta diversity at day 60 was attributed to recipient T cells and intrathymic progenitors that had survived conditioning. The apparently early recovery of alphabetaT-cell counts about two months after transplant reportedly depended on only several hundred rapidly expanded clones that came from non-depleted graft cells.

In this sample, this clonotype turned up a few times. Its antigen is unknown. Base qualities are missing; no much larger clone stands one base away. Libraries were prepared through PCR. The instrument was an Illumina HiSeq 2500. TCR library preparation used molecular barcoding, with unique molecular identifiers applied to normalize quantification of the TCRbeta repertoire. Using fastp at Q25 and MiXCR, TCRdb reprocessed the public reads and kept productive beta chains. Each entry merges the rows of one CDR3 protein and shows their most common DNA and genes. The sample table contains roughly 350,000 distinct CDR3 sequences; only one count was recorded for 15% to 20% of them. The ten largest clones capture about 41% of the sample. The treatment or condition label for this specimen denotes: allogeneic hematopoietic cell transplantation with graft depleted of TCRalphabeta T cells and CD19 B cells. Transplant recipients were children who received TCRalphabeta/CD19-depleted allogeneic hematopoietic cell grafts.

The V end loses 6 bases and the J end loses 3 bases, and a stretch of 10 bases separates them. Spanning cysteine to phenylalanine, the CDR3 consists of 13 amino acids. Only the CDR3 DNA is retained, 39 bases long and in frame from the first base. Recombination linked TRBV12-3 or TRBV12-4 to TRBJ2-3; a weak D assignment points to TRBD1 (6 bases agree). The starting material was PBMCs, mostly from graft donor cells, obtained 360 days after TCRalphabeta/CD19-depleted stem cell transplant. The source of this sequence is a male patient between 2 and 10 years old who had a stem cell transplant for acute lymphoblastic leukemia, so the T cells may come from the graft donor. The DNA sequence reads TGTGCCAGCAGCTATACAGGGACAGATACGCAGTATTTT. Its translation reads: CASSYTGTDTQYF.